This entry is about one T cell receptor beta chain. No antigen is known for it. Sorted-subset replicate PCR reactions were performed with approximately 200 ng DNA, corresponding to tens of thousands of T cell genomes. Sequencing was performed with immunoSEQ multiplex PCR; in TCRdb, only in-frame clones are kept and a portion is missing. Of millions of clones in the sample, roughly 96% were seen once. V was clipped by 1 base and J by 5 bases, with 17 bases between them. The CDR3 loop spans 16 amino acids. Germline loops: CDR1 SGHTA, CDR2 FQGNSA. This record comes from a study of shared clonotypes between healthy human individuals. Study results and limitations: Rarefaction curves obtained for sorted subsets showed sequencing incomplete despite large depth. Relative to clonotypes present in all four donors, those not shared had lower generation probabilities. Clonotype sharing among donors was thought likely to change with sequencing depth.

This TCR was recovered from a man between 18 and 35 years old in good health. The sample was naive CD4+ T cells sorted from blood. Subset: CD45RA+ positively selected. This chain joins TRBV7-2 and TRBJ2-5; D remains ambiguous. The CDR3 region has the DNA TGTGCCAGCAGCTTAGGAGTTGGCTACATCCGGGAGACCCAGTACTTC. The encoded protein is CASSLGVGYIRETQYF.